This T cell receptor beta chain was sequenced in a study of cytomegalovirus exposure and HLA in healthy donors. Both 60 Vbeta primers and 13 Jbeta primers went into the PCR. Produced via immunoSEQ multiplex PCR; TCRdb's table is partial and in-frame only. In total, the table holds 55,000 to 75,000 clones. This TCR derives from a male donor in good health and CMV-seronegative. Sequencing input: PBMCs.

The CDR3 DNA is TGTGCCAGCAGCTTCGGCTACAGGGGCAACACCGGGGAGCTGTTTTTT. It specifies CASSFGYRGNTGELFF. J is TRBJ2-2 and V is TRBV7-2; 7 positions agree with TRBD1. V shed 3 bases and J 2 bases; nucleotides not matched to a gene: 6. CDR3 length equals 16 residues. The germline V gene has CDR1 SGHTA and CDR2 FQGNSA.